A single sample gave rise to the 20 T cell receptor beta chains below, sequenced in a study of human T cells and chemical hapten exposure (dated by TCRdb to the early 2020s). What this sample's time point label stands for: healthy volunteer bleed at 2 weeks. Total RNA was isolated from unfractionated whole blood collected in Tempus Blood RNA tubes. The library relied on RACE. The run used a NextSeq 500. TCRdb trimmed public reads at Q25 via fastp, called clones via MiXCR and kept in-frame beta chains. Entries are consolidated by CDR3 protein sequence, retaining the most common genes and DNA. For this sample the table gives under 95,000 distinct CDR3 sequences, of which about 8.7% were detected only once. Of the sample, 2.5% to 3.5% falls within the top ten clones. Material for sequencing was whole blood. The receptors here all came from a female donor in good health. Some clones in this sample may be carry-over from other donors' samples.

The CDR3 loop reads CASSLPELGHPSPYEQYF. The CDR3 DNA sequence: TGTGCCAGCAGCTTGCCAGAATTGGGACATCCCAGCCCCTACGAGCAGTACTTC. The V call is TRBV7-2, the J call TRBJ2-7; the D gene is possibly TRBD1 (6 bases). The CDR3 runs to 18 residues. CDR1 and CDR2 from the germline V gene are SGHTA and FQGNSA. V dropped 3 bases and J dropped 2 bases, with 23 bases sitting between them.

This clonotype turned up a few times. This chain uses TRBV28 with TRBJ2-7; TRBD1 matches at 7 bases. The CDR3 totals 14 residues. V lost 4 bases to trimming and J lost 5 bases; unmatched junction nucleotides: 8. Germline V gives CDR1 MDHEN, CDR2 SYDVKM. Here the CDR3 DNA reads TGTGCCAGCAGTTCCCCGACAGGGATAAACGAGCAGTACTTC. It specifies CASSSPTGINEQYF.

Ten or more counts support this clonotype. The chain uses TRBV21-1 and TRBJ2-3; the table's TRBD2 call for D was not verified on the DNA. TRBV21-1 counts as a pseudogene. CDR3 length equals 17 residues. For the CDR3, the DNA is TGTGCCAGCAGCAGGACTAGCGGGAGGGCCGATACAGATACGCAGTATTTT. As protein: CASSRTSGRADTDTQYF.

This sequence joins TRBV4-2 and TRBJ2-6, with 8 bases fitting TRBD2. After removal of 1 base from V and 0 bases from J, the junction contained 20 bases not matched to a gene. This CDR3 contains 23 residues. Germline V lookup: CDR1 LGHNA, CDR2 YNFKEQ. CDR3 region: CASSQVHAREDRDIFSGANVLTF. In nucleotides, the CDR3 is TGTGCCAGCAGCCAAGTACACGCGCGGGAGGACCGGGACATCTTCTCTGGGGCCAACGTCCTGACTTTC.

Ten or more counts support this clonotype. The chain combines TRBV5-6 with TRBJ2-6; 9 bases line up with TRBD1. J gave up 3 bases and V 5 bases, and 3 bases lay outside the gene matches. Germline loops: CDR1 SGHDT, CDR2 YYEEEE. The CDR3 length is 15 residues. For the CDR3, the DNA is TGTGCCAGCAGATACAGGGGGCTTGGGGCCAACGTCCTGACTTTC. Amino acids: CASRYRGLGANVLTF.

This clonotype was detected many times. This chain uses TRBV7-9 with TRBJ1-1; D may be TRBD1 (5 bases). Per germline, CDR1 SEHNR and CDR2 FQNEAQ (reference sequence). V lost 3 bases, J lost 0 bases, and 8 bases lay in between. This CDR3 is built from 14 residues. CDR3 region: CASSFRVMNTEAFF. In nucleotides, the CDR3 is TGTGCCAGCAGCTTCAGGGTCATGAACACTGAAGCTTTCTTT. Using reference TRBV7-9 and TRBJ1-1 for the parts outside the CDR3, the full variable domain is DTGVSQNPRHKITKRGQNVTFRCDPISEHNRLYWYRQTLGQGPEFLTYFQNEAQLEKSRLLSDRFSAERPKGSFSTLEIQRTEQGDSAMYLCASSFRVMNTEAFFGQGTRLTVV.

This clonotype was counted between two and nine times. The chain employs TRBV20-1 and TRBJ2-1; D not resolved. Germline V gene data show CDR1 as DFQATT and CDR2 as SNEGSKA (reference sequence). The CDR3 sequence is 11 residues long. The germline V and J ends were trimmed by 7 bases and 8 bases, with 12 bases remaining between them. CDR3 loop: CSGQVIYEQFF. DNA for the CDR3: TGCAGTGGCCAGGTCATCTATGAGCAGTTCTTC.

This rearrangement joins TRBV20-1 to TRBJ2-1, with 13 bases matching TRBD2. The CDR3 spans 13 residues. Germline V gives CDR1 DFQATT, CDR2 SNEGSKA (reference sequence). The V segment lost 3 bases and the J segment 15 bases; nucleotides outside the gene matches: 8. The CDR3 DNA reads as TGCAGTGCTAGTCTCGGACTAGCGGGAGTACTGTTCTTC. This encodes CSASLGLAGVLFF.

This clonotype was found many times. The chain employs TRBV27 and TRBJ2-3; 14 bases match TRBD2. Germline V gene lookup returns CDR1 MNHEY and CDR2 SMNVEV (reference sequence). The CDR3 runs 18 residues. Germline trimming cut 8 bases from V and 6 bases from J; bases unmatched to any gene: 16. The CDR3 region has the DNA TGTGCCAGCGGGACTAGTGGACTAGCGGGAGGTCCCACGGATACGCAGTATTTT. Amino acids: CASGTSGLAGGPTDTQYF.

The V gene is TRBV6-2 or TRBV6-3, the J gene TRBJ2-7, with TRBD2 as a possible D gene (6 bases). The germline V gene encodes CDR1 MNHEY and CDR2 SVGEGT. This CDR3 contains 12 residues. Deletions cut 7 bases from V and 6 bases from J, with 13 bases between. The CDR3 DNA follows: TGTGCCAGCACCGGGGGAGGTTTCGAGCAGTACTTC. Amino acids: CASTGGGFEQYF.

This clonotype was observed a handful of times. CDR3 DNA sequence: TGCAGCGTTGAGTTGGTAGCTAACTTCTCCTACAATGAGCAGTTCTTC. Translating it yields CSVELVANFSYNEQFF. The chain combines TRBV29-1 with TRBJ2-1; no clear D gene. The V end was cut by 3 bases, the J end by 0 bases, with 15 bases between. CDR3 length: 16 residues. The germline CDR1 and CDR2 sequences are SQVTM and ANQGSEA.

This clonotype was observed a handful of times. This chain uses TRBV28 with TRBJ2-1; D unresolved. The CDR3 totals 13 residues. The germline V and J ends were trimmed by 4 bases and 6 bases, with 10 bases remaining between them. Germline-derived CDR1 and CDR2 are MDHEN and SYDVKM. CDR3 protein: CASSSGSGNEQFF. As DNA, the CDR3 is TGTGCCAGCAGTTCCGGATCGGGCAATGAGCAGTTCTTC.

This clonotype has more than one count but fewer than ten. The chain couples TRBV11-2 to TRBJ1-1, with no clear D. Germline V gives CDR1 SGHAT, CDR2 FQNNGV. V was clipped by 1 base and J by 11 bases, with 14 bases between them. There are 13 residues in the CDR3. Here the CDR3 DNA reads TGTGCCAGCAGCTTAGTGGCACCCGGTCGGGCTTTCTTT. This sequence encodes CASSLVAPGRAFF.

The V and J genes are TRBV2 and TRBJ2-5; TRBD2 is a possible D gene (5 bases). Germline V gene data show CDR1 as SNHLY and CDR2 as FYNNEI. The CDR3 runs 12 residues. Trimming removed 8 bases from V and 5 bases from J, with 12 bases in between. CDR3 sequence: CASGRLSETQYF. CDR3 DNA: TGTGCCAGCGGCCGACTATCGGAGACCCAGTACTTC. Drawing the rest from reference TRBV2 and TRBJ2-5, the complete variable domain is EPEVTQTPSHQVTQMGQEVILRCVPISNHLYFYWYRQILGQKVEFLVSFYNNEISEKSEIFDDQFSVERPDGSNFTLKIRSTKLEDSAMYFCASGRLSETQYFGPGTRLLVL.

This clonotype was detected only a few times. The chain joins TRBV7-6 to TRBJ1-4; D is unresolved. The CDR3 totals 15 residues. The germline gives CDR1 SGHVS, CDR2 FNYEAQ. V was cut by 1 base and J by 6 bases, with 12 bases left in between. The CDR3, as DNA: TGTGCCAGCAGCTTAGGGGCCTCTCGGGATGAAAAACTGTTTTTT. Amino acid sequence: CASSLGASRDEKLFF.

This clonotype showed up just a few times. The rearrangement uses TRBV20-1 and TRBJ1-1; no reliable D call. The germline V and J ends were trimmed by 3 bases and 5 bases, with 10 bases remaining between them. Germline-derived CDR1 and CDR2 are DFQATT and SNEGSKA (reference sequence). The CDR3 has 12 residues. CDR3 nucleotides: TGCAGTGCTAGGAGTGGTGAGACTGAAGCTTTCTTT. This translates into CSARSGETEAFF.

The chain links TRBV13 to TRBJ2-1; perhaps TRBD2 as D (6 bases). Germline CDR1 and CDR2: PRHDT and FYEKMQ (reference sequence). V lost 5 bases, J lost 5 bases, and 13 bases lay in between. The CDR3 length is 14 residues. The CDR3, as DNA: TGTGCCAGCAGCCCCGGTAGCGGAAACAATGAGCAGTTCTTC. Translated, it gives CASSPGSGNNEQFF.

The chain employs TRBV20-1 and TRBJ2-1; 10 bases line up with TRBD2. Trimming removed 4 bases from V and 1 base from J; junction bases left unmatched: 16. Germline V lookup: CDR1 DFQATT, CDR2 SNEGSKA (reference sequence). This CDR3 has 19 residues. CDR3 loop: CSATIQKLGLASSYNEQFF. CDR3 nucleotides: TGCAGTGCTACCATACAAAAGCTGGGACTAGCGAGTTCCTACAATGAGCAGTTCTTC.

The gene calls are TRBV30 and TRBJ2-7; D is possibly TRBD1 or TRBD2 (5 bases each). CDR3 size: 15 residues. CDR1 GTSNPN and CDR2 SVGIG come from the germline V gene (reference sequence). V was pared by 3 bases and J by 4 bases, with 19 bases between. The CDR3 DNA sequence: TGTGCCTGGAGCCCGGGACCGCGAACCGGGTACGAGCAGTACTTC. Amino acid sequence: CAWSPGPRTGYEQYF.

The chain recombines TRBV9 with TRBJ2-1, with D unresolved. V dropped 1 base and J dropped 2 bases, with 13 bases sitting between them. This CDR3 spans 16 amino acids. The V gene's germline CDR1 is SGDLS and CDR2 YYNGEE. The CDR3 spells CASSVYFGETYNEQFF. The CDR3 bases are TGTGCCAGCAGCGTATACTTTGGGGAAACCTACAATGAGCAGTTCTTC.